This T cell receptor beta chain was recorded in a study of cytomegalovirus exposure and HLA in healthy donors. This clone was seen once. CDR3 length: 12 amino acids. V was cut by 3 bases and J by 0 bases, with 2 bases left in between. Germline V gene lookup returns CDR1 SGHTA and CDR2 FQGNSA. The primer mix had 60 Vbeta and 13 Jbeta primers. Sequencing used immunoSEQ multiplex PCR; TCRdb keeps in-frame clones, though not all of them. The table shows roughly 120,000 clones, with about 80% occurring only once. The specimen sequenced was PBMCs. The clonotype was recovered from a woman aged 55-69 years in good health and CMV-seropositive. The gene calls are TRBV7-2 and TRBJ2-5; D gene uncertain. In DNA, the CDR3 is TGTGCCAGCAGCTTCGACCAAGAGACCCAGTACTTC. Translation: CASSFDQETQYF.